This note documents a single T cell receptor (beta chain) sequence. One end of the junction does not line up with germline, which may come from a read error. These data are taken from a study of T cells in Graves' hyperthyroidism and ophthalmopathy. Amplification targeted TCR beta CDR3 regions from RNA transcripts. A first-round RT-PCR of the TCR CDR3 used the HTBI primer set. In TCRdb, the multiplex PCR reads were re-called with MiXCR into one record per CDR3 protein. The table includes about 840,000 distinct CDR3 sequences, approximately 40% detected once. Germline V gene data show CDR1 as DFQATT and CDR2 as SNEGSKA (reference sequence). The CDR3 runs to 14 residues.

This chain connects TRBV20-1 to TRBJ2-6; D perhaps matches TRBD2 (5 bases). The sample taken for sequencing was blood. The TCR originated in a man between 18 and 29 years old with Graves' hyperthyroidism. CDR3 nucleotide sequence: TGCAGTGCTAGAGATACCGGGATTTCGAACACTGAAGCTTTC. It yields the protein CSARDTGISNTEAF.